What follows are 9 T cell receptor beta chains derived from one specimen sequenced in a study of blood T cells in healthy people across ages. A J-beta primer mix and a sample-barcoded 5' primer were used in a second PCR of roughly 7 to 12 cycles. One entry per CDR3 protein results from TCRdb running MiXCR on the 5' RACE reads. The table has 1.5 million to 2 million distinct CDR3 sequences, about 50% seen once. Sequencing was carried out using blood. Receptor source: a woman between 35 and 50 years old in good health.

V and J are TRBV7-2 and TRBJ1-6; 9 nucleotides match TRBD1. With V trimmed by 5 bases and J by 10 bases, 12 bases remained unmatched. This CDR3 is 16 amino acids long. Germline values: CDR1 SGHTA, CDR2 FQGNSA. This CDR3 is CASSPQAGQGRSPLHF. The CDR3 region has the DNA TGTGCCAGCAGCCCTCAAGCGGGACAGGGACGATCACCCCTCCACTTT.

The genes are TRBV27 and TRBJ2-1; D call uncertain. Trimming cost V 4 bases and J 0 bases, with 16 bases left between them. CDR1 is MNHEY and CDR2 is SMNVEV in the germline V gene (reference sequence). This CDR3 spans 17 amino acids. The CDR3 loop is CASSWEAPSNSYNEQFF. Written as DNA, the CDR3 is TGTGCCAGCAGTTGGGAAGCGCCCTCGAACTCCTACAATGAGCAGTTCTTC.

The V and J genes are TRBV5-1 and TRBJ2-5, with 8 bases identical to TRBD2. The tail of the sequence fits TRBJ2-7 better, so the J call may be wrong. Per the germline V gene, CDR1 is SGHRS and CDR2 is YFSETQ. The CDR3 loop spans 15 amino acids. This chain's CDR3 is CASSLAAGDPYEQYF. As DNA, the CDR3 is TGCGCCAGCAGCTTGGCAGCGGGGGACCCCTACGAGCAGTACTTC.

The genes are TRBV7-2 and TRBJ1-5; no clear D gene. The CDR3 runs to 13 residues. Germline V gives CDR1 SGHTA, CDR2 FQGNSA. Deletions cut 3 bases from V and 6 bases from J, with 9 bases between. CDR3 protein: CASSFGRLQPQHF. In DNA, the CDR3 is TGTGCCAGCAGCTTTGGACGGCTTCAGCCCCAGCATTTT.

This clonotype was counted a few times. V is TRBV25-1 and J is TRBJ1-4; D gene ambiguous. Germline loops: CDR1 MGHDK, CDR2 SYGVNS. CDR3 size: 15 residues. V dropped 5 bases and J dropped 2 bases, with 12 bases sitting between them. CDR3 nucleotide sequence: TGTGCCAGCAGTCCTCCCCTCGGGACTAATGAAAAACTGTTTTTT. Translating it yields CASSPPLGTNEKLFF.

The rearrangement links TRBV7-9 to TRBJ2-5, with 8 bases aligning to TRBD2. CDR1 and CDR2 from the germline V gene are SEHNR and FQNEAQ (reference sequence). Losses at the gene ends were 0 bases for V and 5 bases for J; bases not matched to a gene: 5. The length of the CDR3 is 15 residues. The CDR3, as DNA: TGTGCCAGCAGCTTAGCACTAGCGGCACGGGAGACCCAGTACTTC. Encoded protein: CASSLALAARETQYF.

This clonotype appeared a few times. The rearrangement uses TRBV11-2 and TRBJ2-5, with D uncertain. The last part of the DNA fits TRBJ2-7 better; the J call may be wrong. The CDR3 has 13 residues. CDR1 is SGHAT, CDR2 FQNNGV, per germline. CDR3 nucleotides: TGTGCCAGCAGCTTAGTCGCGGTATCCGAGCAGTACTTC. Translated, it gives CASSLVAVSEQYF.

In DNA, the CDR3 is TGTGCCACCAGTGACAACAACAGTGAGCAGTACTTC. Translating gives CATSDNNSEQYF. The chain has TRBV24-1 and TRBJ2-5; D is undetermined. In germline, CDR1 is KGHDR, CDR2 SFDVKD. The CDR3 runs 12 residues. V dropped 4 bases and J dropped 11 bases, with 13 bases sitting between them.

The CDR3 bases are TGCAGCGTTGAAGATAGGCGACAGCCACTTTACGGACGCGAGCAGTTCTTC. Its protein is CSVEDRRQPLYGREQFF. The chain recombines TRBV29-1 with TRBJ2-1; tentatively, D is TRBD1 (5 bases). CDR1 is SQVTM and CDR2 is ANQGSEA in the germline V gene. With 0 bases removed from V and 10 bases from J, the gap between germline ends came to 25 bases. CDR3 length equals 17 residues.